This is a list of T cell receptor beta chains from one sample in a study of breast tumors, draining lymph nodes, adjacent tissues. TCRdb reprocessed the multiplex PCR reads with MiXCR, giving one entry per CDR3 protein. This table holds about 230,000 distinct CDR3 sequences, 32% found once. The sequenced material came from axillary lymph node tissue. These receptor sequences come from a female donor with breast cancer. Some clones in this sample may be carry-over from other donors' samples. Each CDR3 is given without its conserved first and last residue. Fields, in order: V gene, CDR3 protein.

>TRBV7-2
ASSFYICSARDGRSTDTQY
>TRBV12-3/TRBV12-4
ASSLGTGVYNSPLH
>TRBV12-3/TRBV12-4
ASRFGGRTGELF
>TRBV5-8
ASSFLGQANTGELF
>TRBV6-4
ASSQGITNEKLF
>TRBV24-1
ATSDRRGSDYGYT
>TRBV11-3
ASSFPQGSYEQY
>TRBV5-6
ASSIIQGGHGYT
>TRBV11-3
ASSYESGAPQETQY
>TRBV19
ARESLGVGGYGYT
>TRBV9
ASSSGAPGSGYT
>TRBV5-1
ASSLGPGAGNTIY
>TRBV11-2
ASSFSDNEQY
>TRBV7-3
ASSFGRGDSYEQY
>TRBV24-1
ATSDNGLDGTQY
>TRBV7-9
ASSSRGGRSYNEQF
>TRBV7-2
ASSLQGSYNEQF
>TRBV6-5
ASSSPGQGLYEQY
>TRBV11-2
ASSLWGNQPQH
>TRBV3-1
ASSQDVDSGNTIY
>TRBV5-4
ASSLRPSGAREQY
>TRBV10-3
AIGDSGDANTGELF
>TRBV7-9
ASRITGSRTDTQY
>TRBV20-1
SARPRSSGILNTGELF
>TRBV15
ATSRGLTPGSCFLAGARNIQY
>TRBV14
ASRPSGRDNEQF
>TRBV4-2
ASSQDIGGQGATNEKLF
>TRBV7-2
ASRQTSGAYNEQF
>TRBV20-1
SARRGGNEQF
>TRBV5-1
ASRQEAGQVYQPQH
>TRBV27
ASSLWGLAESSYNEQF
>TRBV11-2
ASSFFRSTDTQY
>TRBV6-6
ASSRRGGGGSGYEQY
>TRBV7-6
ASSLSIAGQNEQY
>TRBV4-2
ASSQVGESSMSDTQY
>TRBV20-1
SARGGGTTSASNGYT
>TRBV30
AWRWDSRYEQY
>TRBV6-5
ASSHSIEGYEQF
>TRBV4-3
ASSQQREVLDTQY
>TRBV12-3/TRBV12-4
ASSASHLGTQY
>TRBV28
ASSLRQGRNIQY
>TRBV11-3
ASTSSYEQY
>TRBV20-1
SARDRRQGFYT
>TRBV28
ASSLSLGTGLKLF
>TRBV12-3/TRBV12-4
ASSKKGHSPLH
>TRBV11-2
ASSLGQNTEKLF
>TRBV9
ASSPLAGGPDTQY
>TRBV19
ASSAYEFEQF
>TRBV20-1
SARRAERYEQY
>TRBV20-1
SARDRTGADNQPQH
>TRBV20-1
SARGTSGYNEQF
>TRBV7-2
ASSLMGVYSPLH
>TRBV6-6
ASSYGGIETQY
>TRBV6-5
ASISGTGSYEQY
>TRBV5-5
ASSRDFRNQPQH